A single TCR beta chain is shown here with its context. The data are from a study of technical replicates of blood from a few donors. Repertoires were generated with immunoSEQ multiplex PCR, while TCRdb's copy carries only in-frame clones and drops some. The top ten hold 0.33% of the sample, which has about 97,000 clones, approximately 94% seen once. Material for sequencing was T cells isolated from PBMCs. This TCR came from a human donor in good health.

CDR3 residues: CASSLTTSGSSYEQYF. The CDR3, as DNA: TGTGCCAGCAGCTTAACGACTAGCGGGAGCTCCTACGAGCAGTACTTC. The J gene is TRBJ2-7, the V gene TRBV7-3, with 12 bases fitting TRBD2. V was clipped by 0 bases and J by 0 bases; unmatched bases: 0. Per the germline V gene, CDR1 is SGHTA and CDR2 is FQGTGA. This CDR3 is built from 16 residues.